This T cell receptor beta chain was sequenced during a study of shared clonotypes between healthy human individuals. The length of the CDR3 is 14 residues. Per the germline V gene, CDR1 is SNHLY and CDR2 is FYNNEI. V trimming: 7 bases; J trimming: 7 bases; junction bases outside the gene matches: 12. General study findings and limits: A limitation of the genetic and exposure-history diversity represented arose from few donors. Among the subsets, naive ones generally showed larger estimated richness than memory ones.

Produced via immunoSEQ multiplex PCR; TCRdb's table is partial and in-frame only. The sample lists hundreds of thousands of clones, 85% to 95% occurring once. It was CD45RO-negative cells, positively selected for CCR7, that made up naive CD8 cells, with terminally differentiated effector memory CD45RA+ cells excluded. Recent acute infections and vaccinations were absent in the healthy HIV-negative adult donors. This clone is a singleton in its sample. Its antigen is not identified. Sequencing input: naive CD8+ T cells sorted from blood. The TCR sequence derives from a young woman in good health. The rearrangement links TRBV2 to TRBJ2-5; 7 nucleotides agree with TRBD1. The CDR3 here is CASTSSGTARTQYF. The CDR3 bases are TGTGCCAGCACCTCCTCCGGGACAGCCCGGACCCAGTACTTC. Supplemented by reference TRBV2 and TRBJ2-5, the full variable domain reads EPEVTQTPSHQVTQMGQEVILRCVPISNHLYFYWYRQILGQKVEFLVSFYNNEISEKSEIFDDQFSVERPDGSNFTLKIRSTKLEDSAMYFCASTSSGTARTQYFGPGTRLLVL.